This TCR beta chain was identified in a study of T cells in Graves' hyperthyroidism and ophthalmopathy. The V end was cut by 3 bases, the J end by 4 bases, with 14 bases between. The CDR3 loop spans 16 amino acids. Germline CDR1 reads SGHTS; CDR2 reads YDEGEE. RNA transcripts provided the source from which TCR beta CDR3 regions were amplified. The primer set for the first-round RT-PCR of the TCR CDR3 was HTBI. Each CDR3 protein is one row after TCRdb ran MiXCR on the multiplex PCR reads. The sample carries about 380,000 distinct CDR3 sequences, 14% recorded once. A word on this clonotype: Its target is unknown.

Study outcomes and limitations: A model built on 13 V-J features separated ophthalmopathy from stable hyperthyroidism.

The V gene is TRBV5-8, the J gene TRBJ1-6, with a tentative D call TRBD1 (5 bases). The sample consisted of blood. The receptor comes from a woman aged 25-40 years with Graves' ophthalmopathy. The CDR3 nucleotides are TGTGCCAGCAGCTCAGACTACAGGCGATATAATTCACCCCTCCACTTT. This codes for CASSSDYRRYNSPLHF.